The source of this T cell receptor beta chain is a study of CD8 T cells in Susac syndrome. Germline loops: CDR1 KGHSY, CDR2 FQNENV. The CDR3 extends over 13 amino acids. With 4 bases removed from V and 3 bases from J, the gap between germline ends came to 9 bases. Reverse transcription of roughly 0.5 to 1 ug RNA used random hexamers. An immunoSEQ multiplex PCR amplified TCR beta CDR3 over 54 Vbeta and 13 Jbeta. TCRdb passed the immunoSEQ multiplex PCR reads through MiXCR, listing each CDR3 protein once. The table includes around 190,000 distinct CDR3 sequences, approximately 95% detected once. The healthy controls were matched to patients by age and sex.

The clonotype originates from a human donor in good health. V gene TRBV16 combines with J gene TRBJ1-2; weak D call: TRBD1 (6 bases). The sample consisted of CD4+ T cells from PBMCs. CDR3 protein: CASSLRQDYGYTF. DNA for the CDR3: TGTGCCAGCAGCCTTAGACAGGACTATGGCTACACCTTC.